The 19 T cell receptor beta chains presented below share a single source sample, sequenced in a study of identical twins. TCRdb called the 5' RACE reads again in MiXCR, with one record for every CDR3 protein. The sample shows 700,000 or so distinct CDR3 sequences, approximately 9% of them seen only once. The same data also contributed to another study, on yellow fever vaccine responses in identical twins.

Sequencing was done on a sample of PBMCs. These receptors were collected from a woman under 30 in good health.

This clonotype was detected a few times. V usage is TRBV3-1 and J usage is TRBJ2-1; D is possibly TRBD1 (6 bases). With 4 bases removed from V and 4 bases from J, the gap between germline ends came to 14 bases. This CDR3 has 15 residues. Germline V gene data show CDR1 as LGHDT and CDR2 as YNNKEL (reference sequence). The CDR3 protein is CASSRGHPQYNEQFF. The CDR3 DNA reads TGTGCCAGCAGCCGGGGACACCCGCAGTACAATGAGCAGTTCTTC.

This clonotype showed up just a few times. CDR3 sequence reads: CSVEGRERTDTQYF. The CDR3 DNA reads TGCAGCGTTGAGGGACGGGAGAGAACAGATACGCAGTATTTT. This sequence joins TRBV29-1 and TRBJ2-3, with D tentatively TRBD2 (6 bases). Germline V gene sequence: CDR1 SQVTM, CDR2 ANQGSEA. V dropped 3 bases and J dropped 3 bases, with 13 bases sitting between them. The CDR3 consists of 14 residues.

The table lists this clonotype with a few counts. The rearrangement uses TRBV15 and TRBJ2-1; D ambiguous. The germline V and J ends were trimmed by 5 bases and 7 bases, with 15 bases remaining between them. Germline V CDR1 and CDR2: LNHNV, YYDKDF (reference sequence). This CDR3 contains 14 residues. In DNA form, the CDR3 reads TGTGCCACCAGCCCCAGAGCACTCAAGAATGAGCAGTTCTTC. Translating it yields CATSPRALKNEQFF.

This clonotype turned up a few times. The chain uses TRBV6-1 and TRBJ2-1, with 9 bases lining up with TRBD2. V lost 5 bases and J lost 5; bases outside the gene matches: 16. The germline gives CDR1 MNHNS, CDR2 SASEGT. This CDR3 has 18 residues. The DNA for the CDR3 is TGTGCCAGCAGTCCCCGCGGGAGGGCCGGGACTGGGAACAATGAGCAGTTCTTC. Encoded protein: CASSPRGRAGTGNNEQFF.

This chain links TRBV6-1 with TRBJ2-6; the D gene is possibly TRBD2 (6 bases). Looked up from germline, CDR1 is MNHNS and CDR2 is SASEGT. The CDR3 totals 16 residues. V was shortened by 5 bases and J by 0 bases, with 11 bases between the two germline ends. The CDR3 DNA reads TGTGCCAGCAGTCCAAACGGGGGCTCTGGGGCCAACGTCCTGACTTTC. Its translation is CASSPNGGSGANVLTF.

This clonotype was found a few times. This chain joins TRBV4-3 and TRBJ2-6, with TRBD1 identical over 7 bases. CDR3 length: 20 residues. V was clipped by 0 bases and J by 0 bases; unmatched bases: 11. Germline V lookup: CDR1 LGHNA, CDR2 YSLEER. Written as DNA, the CDR3 is TGCGCCAGCAGCCAAGATTGGGCGGCAGGGGGTGTCTCTGGGGCCAACGTCCTGACTTTC. It yields the protein CASSQDWAAGGVSGANVLTF.

This clonotype came up a few times. The chain carries TRBV11-2 and TRBJ2-5; 12 nucleotides agree with TRBD1. This CDR3 region has 17 residues. The germline V gene encodes CDR1 SGHAT and CDR2 FQNNGV. V lost 5 bases to trimming and J lost 5 bases; unmatched junction nucleotides: 12. CDR3 residues: CASSPGTGGKVGETQYF. CDR3 DNA: TGTGCCAGCAGCCCGGGGACAGGGGGCAAGGTGGGGGAGACCCAGTACTTC. Full variable domain (missing parts from reference TRBV11-2 and TRBJ2-5): EAGVAQSPRYKIIEKRQSVAFWCNPISGHATLYWYQQILGQGPKLLIQFQNNGVVDDSQLPKDRFSAERLKGVDSTLKIQPAKLEDSAVYLCASSPGTGGKVGETQYFGPGTRLLVL.

There are many counts of this clonotype. Here the CDR3 DNA reads TGTGCCAGCAGCCAAAGTAGCGGGAGTTGGAATGAGCAGTTCTTC. As protein: CASSQSSGSWNEQFF. This chain connects TRBV4-2 to TRBJ2-1, with 9 nucleotides matching TRBD2. Germline-derived CDR1 and CDR2 are LGHNA and YNFKEQ. The length of the CDR3 is 15 residues. J gave up 7 bases and V 2 bases, and 6 bases lay outside the gene matches.

This clonotype was counted between two and nine times. V gene TRBV11-2 combines with J gene TRBJ2-3; D may be TRBD2 (7 bases). Trimming pared 5 bases from V and 0 bases from J, leaving 24 bases between. Germline V gives CDR1 SGHAT, CDR2 FQNNGV. This CDR3 comprises 19 residues. The CDR3 DNA is TGTGCCAGCAGCCCCGGATGGGGGCTAGCGGACTCTAGCACAGATACGCAGTATTTT. Translation: CASSPGWGLADSSTDTQYF.

The chain recombines TRBV4-1 with TRBJ2-3; D perhaps matches TRBD1 (6 bases). Germline CDR1 reads MGHRA; CDR2 reads YSYEKL. The CDR3 is made up of 15 amino acids. Trimming removed 5 bases at V and 6 bases at J, with 18 bases between. CDR3 in DNA: TGCGCCAGCAGCAAGGGACCCTTTCAGGGGGATACGCAGTATTTT. Its translation: CASSKGPFQGDTQYF.

The V gene is TRBV24-1, the J gene TRBJ2-3; TRBD1 matches at 7 bases. CDR1 is KGHDR and CDR2 is SFDVKD in the germline V gene. The length of the CDR3 is 16 residues. J lost 3 bases, V lost 1 base, and 6 bases had no gene match. CDR3 loop: CATSDLSGGVTDTQYF. In DNA form, the CDR3 reads TGTGCCACCAGTGATTTATCAGGGGGTGTGACAGATACGCAGTATTTT.

In its sample, this clonotype was seen many times. The chain combines TRBV24-1 with TRBJ2-1, with TRBD2 matching over 13 bases. Germline CDR1 is KGHDR and CDR2 is SFDVKD. V shed 3 bases, J shed 5 bases, and the junction held 3 bases outside the gene matches. The CDR3 is 16 amino acids. The chain's CDR3 is CATSDPGTSGDNEQFF. CDR3 DNA: TGTGCCACCAGTGATCCCGGGACTAGCGGGGACAATGAGCAGTTCTTC.

CDR3 residues: CASREGTEYNEQFF. The CDR3 coding sequence is TGTGCCAGCAGGGAGGGAACCGAATACAATGAGCAGTTCTTC. V usage is TRBV28 and J usage is TRBJ2-1; possible D gene TRBD2, 6 bases. Trimming shortened V by 6 bases and J by 4 bases, and 13 bases separated the two germline ends. The CDR3 sequence is 14 residues long. The germline CDR1 and CDR2 sequences are MDHEN and SYDVKM.

This clonotype was recorded a few times. This chain joins TRBV11-2 and TRBJ2-1, with a tentative D call TRBD1 (5 bases). The CDR3 spans 17 residues. The V gene lost 5 bases and the J gene lost 4 bases, with 21 bases spanning the gap. Germline V gene sequence: CDR1 SGHAT, CDR2 FQNNGV. The CDR3 DNA reads TGTGCCAGCAGCCCCAATGCGCCCGACAGAAATTACAATGAGCAGTTCTTC. It is translated as CASSPNAPDRNYNEQFF.

This chain joins TRBV20-1 and TRBJ2-1; maybe TRBD1 (5 bases). CDR1 and CDR2 (germline): DFQATT, SNEGSKA (reference sequence). V lost 1 base to trimming and J lost 6 bases, with 10 bases between them. The CDR3 sequence is 13 residues long. CDR3 region: CSARGQFSNEQFF. In nucleotides, the CDR3 is TGCAGTGCTAGAGGACAGTTTAGCAATGAGCAGTTCTTC.

This clonotype was counted a few times. The CDR3 reads CASSPRLGTRSSYNEQFF. The CDR3 bases are TGTGCCAGCAGCCCCCGCCTCGGGACTAGGAGCTCCTACAATGAGCAGTTCTTC. The chain links TRBV11-1 to TRBJ2-1, with 8 bases that match TRBD2. Germline V lookup: CDR1 SGHAT, CDR2 FQDESV (reference sequence). This CDR3 contains 18 residues. With 5 bases clipped from V and 0 bases from J, the junction kept 12 bases outside the gene matches.

V is TRBV12-3 or TRBV12-4 and J is TRBJ2-2; 7 nucleotides match TRBD1. This CDR3 contains 18 residues. The junction had 13 bases not matched to a gene; V was cut back by 5 bases and J by 1 base. The CDR3 reads CASSHPGQRSENTGELFF. For the CDR3, the DNA is TGTGCCAGCAGTCATCCGGGACAGAGATCGGAGAACACCGGGGAGCTGTTTTTT.

The rearrangement uses TRBV9 and TRBJ2-6, with D possibly TRBD2 on 6 matching bases. CDR1 SGDLS and CDR2 YYNGEE come from the germline V gene. This CDR3 spans 19 amino acids. The ends were cut back, 4 bases at V and 0 bases at J, with 20 bases in the middle. The CDR3 DNA reads TGTGCCAGCAGCTCGCAAGTCGGGACTGCCTACTCTGGGGCCAACGTCCTGACTTTC. Translated: CASSSQVGTAYSGANVLTF.

The chain has TRBV11-2 and TRBJ2-1; 7 bases align to TRBD2. Per the germline V gene, CDR1 is SGHAT and CDR2 is FQNNGV. The junction had 9 bases not matched to a gene; V was cut back by 2 bases and J by 5 bases. The CDR3 has 16 amino acids. CDR3 protein: CASSLLPWLADNEQFF. The CDR3 bases are TGTGCCAGCAGCTTACTACCCTGGCTAGCGGACAATGAGCAGTTCTTC. Variable domain in full (rest from reference TRBV11-2 and TRBJ2-1): EAGVAQSPRYKIIEKRQSVAFWCNPISGHATLYWYQQILGQGPKLLIQFQNNGVVDDSQLPKDRFSAERLKGVDSTLKIQPAKLEDSAVYLCASSLLPWLADNEQFFGPGTRLTVL.